This T cell receptor (beta chain) comes out of a study of T cells in Graves' hyperthyroidism and ophthalmopathy. The study's findings and limits: Ophthalmopathy was distinguished from stable hyperthyroidism by 13 V-J signatures.

Concerning this clonotype: As yet, its antigen is unknown.

Using RNA transcripts as the source, TCR beta CDR3 regions were amplified. Using the HTBI primer set, a first-round RT-PCR was run on the TCR CDR3. A single record per CDR3 protein comes from TCRdb applying MiXCR to the multiplex PCR reads. The table lists around 300,000 distinct CDR3 sequences, approximately 15% of them singletons. The germline CDR1 and CDR2 sequences are DFQATT and SNEGSKA (reference sequence). The V end was cut by 0 bases, the J end by 5 bases, with 8 bases between. The CDR3 length is 13 residues. This receptor was taken from a woman in her twenties or thirties with Graves' hyperthyroidism. The chain joins TRBV20-1 to TRBJ1-5; D uncertain. Sequenced input: blood. CDR3 region: CSARDLADQPQHF. In DNA form, the CDR3 reads TGCAGTGCTAGAGATCTGGCCGATCAGCCCCAGCATTTT.